This entry lists 18 T cell receptor beta chains sequenced from one sample in a study of cytomegalovirus exposure and HLA in healthy donors. Amplification used 60 Vbeta primers and 13 Jbeta primers. The assay was immunoSEQ multiplex PCR, and TCRdb's table has in-frame clones only and misses some. Among 100,000 to 150,000 clones, around 72% were seen once, and the ten largest hold more than 3%. The sequenced sample was PBMCs. Source of these receptors: a young man in good health and CMV-seronegative.

The chain employs TRBV5-1 and TRBJ2-1; 12 bases line up with TRBD2. CDR3 size: 17 residues. Unmatched junction bases numbered 10, after V lost 3 bases and J lost 6 bases. Germline CDR1 SGHRS, CDR2 YFSETQ. The CDR3 DNA is TGCGCCAGCAGCTCGACCGCTAGCGGGGGGGCATCCAATGAGCAGTTCTTC. It yields the protein CASSSTASGGASNEQFF.

The genes are TRBV27 and TRBJ2-5; 9 bases are a match to TRBD1. The CDR3 extends over 16 amino acids. CDR1 and CDR2 (germline): MNHEY, SMNVEV (reference sequence). Trimming removed 9 bases from V and 5 bases from J; junction bases left unmatched: 16. CDR3 nucleotides: TGTGCCAGTGTCTTAAACCGGGACAGGGTGATGGAGACCCAGTACTTC. Its protein is CASVLNRDRVMETQYF.

The chain links TRBV27 to TRBJ1-2; D possibly corresponds to TRBD1 (5 bases). This CDR3 contains 17 residues. V shed 0 bases and J shed 5 bases, with 19 bases lying between them. CDR1 is MNHEY and CDR2 is SMNVEV in the germline V gene (reference sequence). The CDR3 reads CASSLSGAGWGGYGYTF. As DNA, the CDR3 is TGTGCCAGCAGTTTATCGGGAGCAGGATGGGGGGGGTATGGCTACACCTTC.

The J gene is TRBJ2-3, the V gene TRBV10-1; TRBD2 matches at 7 bases. The CDR3 is 14 residues long. Trimming cost V 5 bases and J 4 bases; bases outside gene matches: 6. Germline V gene sequence: CDR1 WNHNN, CDR2 SYGVQD (reference sequence). The CDR3 region has the DNA TGCGCCAGCAGTACTGGACTAGTGGCAGATACGCAGTATTTT. Its translation: CASSTGLVADTQYF.

V and J are TRBV4-3 and TRBJ1-2; 7 bases match TRBD1. From germline, CDR1 is LGHNA and CDR2 YSLEER. V shed 0 bases and J 5 bases; nucleotides not matched to a gene: 3. This CDR3 has 14 residues. This CDR3 is CASSQDYRGYGYTF. DNA of the CDR3: TGCGCCAGCAGCCAAGATTACAGGGGTTATGGCTACACCTTC.

The rearrangement joins TRBV18 to TRBJ2-5; TRBD2 aligns across 8 bases. The V gene end was trimmed by 3 bases and the J gene end by 0 bases; junction bases not matched to a gene: 9. This CDR3 spans 17 amino acids. Germline values: CDR1 KGHSH, CDR2 LQKENI. In DNA form, the CDR3 reads TGTGCCAGCTCACCCCCGGTGGAGCGGGGGTACCAAGAGACCCAGTACTTC. It codes for CASSPPVERGYQETQYF.

A note on this clone: Sequence at one end of the junction differs from germline and may be a read error. The chain couples TRBV6-6 to TRBJ1-2, with 8 bases matching TRBD1. CDR3 length equals 11 residues. Per the germline V gene, CDR1 is MNHNY and CDR2 is SVGAGI (reference sequence). CDR3 bases: TGTGCCAGCAGTTGGGGACAGGATCCCCGATTC. It yields the protein CASSWGQDPRF.

The rearrangement links TRBV29-1 to TRBJ2-1; perhaps TRBD1 as D (5 bases). V was pared by 4 bases and J by 4 bases, with 11 bases between. CDR1 is SQVTM, CDR2 ANQGSEA, per germline. CDR3 size: 13 residues. The CDR3 coding sequence is TGCAGCGTTGCCAGGGAAAATTACAATGAGCAGTTCTTC. As protein: CSVARENYNEQFF.

The chain uses TRBV5-4 and TRBJ1-6; D not certain. Trimming took off 6 bases at V and 6 bases at J, with 19 bases between the two ends. The CDR3 spans 16 residues. In germline, CDR1 is SGHNT, CDR2 YYREEE (reference sequence). For the CDR3, the DNA is TGTGCCAGCACCTTAGATCCAGGCCATCGTAATTCACCCCTCCACTTT. Translation gives CASTLDPGHRNSPLHF.

J is TRBJ2-2 and V is TRBV6-1; maybe TRBD1 (5 bases). CDR3 length equals 14 residues. Germline V lookup: CDR1 MNHNS, CDR2 SASEGT. V was pared by 8 bases and J by 4 bases, with 14 bases between. In DNA, the CDR3 is TGTGCCAGCCCTATCCAGGGATTCACCGGGGAGCTGTTTTTT. Translation gives CASPIQGFTGELFF.

The gene calls are TRBV2 and TRBJ1-2, with D possibly being TRBD1 (6 bases). Germline CDR1 SNHLY, CDR2 FYNNEI. With 9 bases removed from V and 7 bases from J, the gap between germline ends came to 9 bases. The CDR3 loop spans 10 amino acids. CDR3 amino acids: CASTGPGYTF. In DNA, the CDR3 is TGTGCCAGTACAGGGCCTGGCTACACCTTC.

The chain combines TRBV27 with TRBJ2-7; 10 bases are shared with TRBD1. The germline V gene has CDR1 MNHEY and CDR2 SMNVEV (reference sequence). Losses at the gene ends were 6 bases for V and 2 bases for J; bases not matched to a gene: 7. CDR3 length equals 15 residues. The chain's CDR3 is CASRGGTGEAYEQYF. CDR3 coding DNA: TGTGCCAGCAGGGGGGGGACAGGGGAGGCCTACGAGCAGTACTTC.

The gene calls are TRBV5-5 and TRBJ2-7; 9 bases match TRBD2. V lost 4 bases, J lost 4 bases, and 6 bases stayed unmatched. The V gene's germline CDR1 is SGHKS and CDR2 YYEKEE (reference sequence). The CDR3 runs 14 residues. This CDR3 is CASSIGLAQYEQYF. DNA of the CDR3: TGTGCCAGCAGCATTGGACTAGCGCAATACGAGCAGTACTTC.

The rearrangement uses TRBV28 and TRBJ1-1; D might be TRBD1 (5 bases). Germline lookup yields CDR1 MDHEN and CDR2 SYDVKM. The CDR3 runs 15 residues. V was pared by 7 bases and J by 1 base, with 16 bases between. In nucleotides, the CDR3 is TGTGCCAGCACGCGCGGGGCCCGAAGGAACACTGAAGCTTTCTTT. Protein: CASTRGARRNTEAFF.

The genes are TRBV29-1 and TRBJ1-2; the D gene is possibly TRBD1 (6 bases). The germline V gene encodes CDR1 SQVTM and CDR2 ANQGSEA. CDR3 length equals 12 residues. Trimming removed 4 bases at V and 5 bases at J, with 11 bases between. CDR3: CSVVDSLYGYTF. In nucleotides, the CDR3 is TGCAGCGTTGTGGACAGCTTGTATGGCTACACCTTC.

This clone showed up just once. The chain couples TRBV11-2 to TRBJ2-3, with 10 bases that match TRBD2. The CDR3 runs 15 residues. From germline, CDR1 is SGHAT and CDR2 FQNNGV. V lost 5 bases and J lost 6; bases outside the gene matches: 8. The CDR3 nucleotides are TGTGCCAGCAGCGTGTTAGCGGGGGGCAGGGATACGCAGTATTTT. Residues: CASSVLAGGRDTQYF.

The CDR3 coding sequence is TGTGCCAGCAGCCGTGGACAGGGCAACTATGGCTACACCTTC. This sequence encodes CASSRGQGNYGYTF. The chain recombines TRBV6-1 with TRBJ1-2, with 8 bases that match TRBD1. The junction had 5 bases not matched to a gene; V was cut back by 6 bases and J by 2 bases. The CDR3 has 14 amino acids. Germline V gene sequence: CDR1 MNHNS, CDR2 SASEGT.

This clone was counted a few times. The chain recombines TRBV5-5 with TRBJ1-2; a weak D match, TRBD1 (5 bases). This CDR3 contains 15 residues. The germline CDR1 and CDR2 sequences are SGHKS and YYEKEE (reference sequence). Trimming took off 2 bases at V and 5 bases at J, with 16 bases between the two ends. Written as DNA, the CDR3 is TGTGCCAGCAGCTTAGTTGAGACAGAGGTGTATGGCTACACCTTC. Its protein product is CASSLVETEVYGYTF.